This passage covers 10 T cell receptor beta chains from one sample sequenced in a study of blood T cell repertoires in COVID-19. Clones were sequenced by immunoSEQ multiplex PCR, and TCRdb holds only the in-frame ones, with some missing. The sample has about 220,000 clones; approximately 88% are singletons. The sequencing sample was made of PBMCs or T cells enriched from blood (not recorded which). Receptors originate from a woman between 25 and 40 years old with acute COVID-19.

This chain links TRBV3-1 (or the pseudogene TRBV3-2) with TRBJ1-2; 12 bases are a match to TRBD1. J was trimmed by 4 bases and V by 3 bases; bases with no gene match: 12. The CDR3 totals 18 residues. The V gene's germline CDR1 is LGHDT and CDR2 YNNKEL (reference sequence). CDR3 DNA: TGTGCCAGCAGCCACTTACCCGGGACAGGGGGCGCGGGCTATGGCTACACCTTC. It codes for CASSHLPGTGGAGYGYTF.

This chain joins TRBV4-1 and TRBJ1-6; D not resolved. Trimming stripped 1 base from V and 0 bases from J, with 10 bases between. The germline V gene has CDR1 MGHRA and CDR2 YSYEKL. This CDR3 is 17 amino acids long. CDR3 nucleotide sequence: TGCGCCAGCAGCCAAGTGCCCGGTAGCTCCTATAATTCACCCCTCCACTTT. Translated, it gives CASSQVPGSSYNSPLHF.

J is TRBJ1-1 and V is TRBV5-1, with D maybe TRBD1 (5 bases). CDR3 length equals 16 residues. Germline V gene data show CDR1 as SGHRS and CDR2 as YFSETQ. Trimming removed 4 bases from V and 4 bases from J, with 20 bases in between. The CDR3 here is CASSPSGGIRGTEAFF. The CDR3 DNA reads as TGCGCCAGCAGCCCATCCGGGGGTATTCGGGGCACTGAAGCTTTCTTT. Supplemented by reference TRBV5-1 and TRBJ1-1, the full variable domain reads KAGVTQTPRYLIKTRGQQVTLSCSPISGHRSVSWYQQTPGQGLQFLFEYFSETQRNKGNFPGRFSGRQFSNSRSEMNVSTLELGDSALYLCASSPSGGIRGTEAFFGQGTRLTVV.

V is TRBV5-1 and J is TRBJ1-1; 8 bases are shared with TRBD1. The V gene end was trimmed by 4 bases and the J gene end by 1 base; junction bases not matched to a gene: 3. Looked up from germline, CDR1 is SGHRS and CDR2 is YFSETQ. This CDR3 comprises 14 residues. CDR3 residues: CASSRGQANTEAFF. CDR3 bases: TGCGCCAGCAGCCGGGGACAGGCGAACACTGAAGCTTTCTTT.

The chain employs TRBV5-1 and TRBJ1-6; D is ambiguous. This CDR3 has 15 residues. V lost 0 bases and J lost 2, with 6 bases in between. In germline, CDR1 is SGHRS, CDR2 YFSETQ. The CDR3 here is CASSLEQPYNSPLHF. CDR3 DNA sequence: TGCGCCAGCAGCTTGGAGCAACCCTATAATTCACCCCTCCACTTT.

In its sample, this clone was seen a few times. This chain uses TRBV6-6 with TRBJ1-1, with 10 bases aligning to TRBD1. The CDR3 is 15 amino acids. V lost 6 bases and J lost 4; bases outside the gene matches: 8. Germline V lookup: CDR1 MNHNY, CDR2 SVGAGI (reference sequence). The CDR3 bases are TGTGCCAGCAGGGGGACAGGGGCGAGTAGCACTGAAGCTTTCTTT. Residues: CASRGTGASSTEAFF.

The chain links TRBV5-6 to TRBJ2-7; D is uncertain. The CDR3 has 11 residues. Trimming took off 4 bases at V and 1 base at J, with 3 bases between the two ends. Germline assignment: CDR1 SGHDT and CDR2 YYEEEE. The CDR3 spells CASSVSYEQYF. As DNA, the CDR3 is TGTGCCAGCAGCGTATCCTACGAGCAGTACTTC.

This chain joins TRBV11-2 and TRBJ1-2; D not resolved. The CDR3 has 13 amino acids. Between the trimmed V and J ends, which lost 1 base and 8 bases, there was a span of 11 bases. From germline, CDR1 is SGHAT and CDR2 FQNNGV. This CDR3 reads CASSLVASSGYTF. DNA for the CDR3: TGTGCCAGCAGCTTAGTTGCTAGTTCAGGCTACACCTTC.

The gene calls are TRBV5-1 and TRBJ1-1, with 7 bases that match TRBD1. Germline lookup yields CDR1 SGHRS and CDR2 YFSETQ. J was trimmed by 7 bases and V by 3 bases; bases with no gene match: 9. The CDR3 consists of 14 residues. This CDR3 reads CASSYSDREGEAFF. The CDR3 region has the DNA TGCGCCAGCAGCTATTCCGACAGGGAAGGTGAAGCTTTCTTT.

The V gene is TRBV9, the J gene TRBJ2-3; 8 positions match TRBD1. V lost 4 bases and J lost 1; bases outside the gene matches: 5. Germline V CDR1 and CDR2: SGDLS, YYNGEE. CDR3 length: 15 amino acids. CDR3 DNA sequence: TGTGCCAGCAGCCCGGGACAGGATGGCACAGATACGCAGTATTTT. This translates into CASSPGQDGTDTQYF.